This T cell receptor beta chain stems from a study of CD8+ T cells in alopecia areata. Study findings and constraints: It was lesional scalp, especially alopecia totalis/universalis, that showed higher clonality than normal scalp. Scalp sequencing also captures normal skin's resident alphabeta T cells. Against the mouse data, patients shared TCRs less clearly, possibly for HLA reasons.

cDNA serving as the sequencing template came from extracted, reverse transcribed RNA. Some clones are missing from TCRdb's copy, which holds only in-frame ones; the method was immunoSEQ multiplex PCR. The sample consists of 200,000 or so clones, around 50% of them appearing once. The junction had 3 bases not matched to a gene; V was cut back by 6 bases and J by 4 bases. Germline lookup yields CDR1 MGHRA and CDR2 YSYEKL. CDR3 length: 13 amino acids. A FACSAria was used to sort CD4+ and CD8+ T cells. These cells came from PBMCs. This clone was found a few times. The antigen is undetermined. Sequenced: CD8+ T cells sorted from blood. The V call is TRBV4-1, the J call TRBJ1-3; 7 positions agree with TRBD1. The TCR originated in a human donor in good health. CDR3 coding DNA: TGCGCCAGCAGAACAGGGGTCGGAAACACCATATATTTT. This translates into CASRTGVGNTIYF.